This T cell receptor beta chain was recovered during a study of cytomegalovirus exposure and HLA in healthy donors. PCR used 60 Vbeta primers and 13 Jbeta primers. TCRdb keeps only in-frame clones here, not all; method: immunoSEQ multiplex PCR. Found here are roughly 120,000 clones, about two thirds of them singletons; the top ten hold approximately 4.3%. The CDR3 loop spans 15 amino acids. V lost 4 bases and J lost 1, with 11 bases in between. CDR1 SGHTA and CDR2 FQGNSA come from the germline V gene. Notes on this clone: Its antigen remains unidentified.

Study-level findings and limits: There were reportedly fewer N-insertions in an Asian-associated ancestry cluster than the roughly 670-donor mean, in a later analysis. Trimming of TCR beta V- and J-genes showed a link, identified in a later analysis, to a missense DCLRE1C variant. Productive status was seen about 90% or about 30% of the time for most TCR beta V segments in an earlier analysis. The authors judged a highly shared variant cluster likely a sequencing artifact.

This TCR came from a man in his sixties in good health and CMV-seropositive. This chain connects TRBV7-2 to TRBJ2-1, with a possible D match to TRBD2 (6 bases). The sequenced sample consisted of PBMCs. CDR3 protein: CASSSNGGSYNEQFF. In DNA, the CDR3 is TGTGCCAGCAGCTCTAATGGGGGGTCCTACAATGAGCAGTTCTTC.